One and the same sample provided the 32 T cell receptor beta chains below, sequenced in a study of cytomegalovirus exposure and HLA in healthy donors. Vbeta (60) and Jbeta (13) primers were used in the PCR. The method was immunoSEQ multiplex PCR; TCRdb's version includes in-frame clones alone and lacks a portion of them. Of about 150,000 clones in the sample, 60% to 80% were seen once. Source material: PBMCs. These receptors originate from a male donor in good health and CMV-seronegative.

The rearrangement uses TRBV7-9 and TRBJ1-5; D perhaps matches TRBD1 (6 bases). Germline lookup yields CDR1 SEHNR and CDR2 FQNEAQ (reference sequence). The CDR3 covers 13 residues. Trimming removed 7 bases at V and 2 bases at J, with 9 bases between. CDR3 sequence reads: CASNREGNQPQHF. As DNA, the CDR3 is TGTGCCAGCAACAGGGAAGGCAATCAGCCCCAGCATTTT. The full variable domain, in which reference TRBV7-9 and TRBJ1-5 provide the parts outside the CDR3, is DTGVSQNPRHKITKRGQNVTFRCDPISEHNRLYWYRQTLGQGPEFLTYFQNEAQLEKSRLLSDRFSAERPKGSFSTLEIQRTEQGDSAMYLCASNREGNQPQHFGDGTRLSIL.

The V gene is TRBV30, the J gene TRBJ2-5; maybe TRBD2 (5 bases). CDR3 length equals 13 residues. Trimming shortened V by 2 bases and J by 4 bases, and 11 bases separated the two germline ends. CDR1 is GTSNPN, CDR2 SVGIG, per germline (reference sequence). The CDR3 protein is CAWSLAGGETQYF. Written as DNA, the CDR3 is TGTGCCTGGAGTCTTGCGGGTGGAGAGACCCAGTACTTC.

The genes are TRBV14 and TRBJ2-5; 11 nucleotides line up with TRBD1. This CDR3 has 17 amino acids. Germline V gene sequence: CDR1 SGHDN, CDR2 FVKESK. V was clipped by 0 bases and J by 5 bases; unmatched bases: 8. The CDR3 loop reads CASSQEKGTGGLETQYF. The CDR3 bases are TGTGCCAGCAGCCAAGAAAAAGGGACAGGGGGTTTGGAGACCCAGTACTTC.

The V gene is TRBV5-6, the J gene TRBJ2-5; 8 positions match TRBD1. The CDR3 consists of 14 residues. The germline V gene encodes CDR1 SGHDT and CDR2 YYEEEE. The junction had 7 bases not matched to a gene; V was cut back by 4 bases and J by 5 bases. CDR3: CASSQINRGETQYF. The CDR3 DNA is TGTGCCAGCAGCCAGATTAACAGGGGGGAGACCCAGTACTTC. The entire variable domain, with the rest obtained from reference TRBV5-6 and TRBJ2-5, is as follows: DAGVTQSPTHLIKTRGQQVTLRCSPKSGHDTVSWYQQALGQGPQFIFQYYEEEERQRGNFPDRFSGHQFPNYSSELNVNALLLGDSALYLCASSQINRGETQYFGPGTRLLVL.

The gene calls are TRBV5-6 and TRBJ1-4; 9 nucleotides agree with TRBD1. The CDR3 runs to 15 residues. The germline V gene encodes CDR1 SGHDT and CDR2 YYEEEE. The J segment lost 7 bases and the V segment lost 4 bases, leaving 8 bases of the junction unmatched. CDR3 amino acids: CASSGMDRGVEKLFF. Written as DNA, the CDR3 is TGTGCCAGCAGCGGTATGGACAGGGGAGTTGAAAAACTGTTTTTT.

The V and J genes are TRBV2 and TRBJ2-7; 9 nucleotides agree with TRBD1. Germline V gene sequence: CDR1 SNHLY, CDR2 FYNNEI. After removal of 8 bases from V and 7 bases from J, the junction contained 15 bases not matched to a gene. The CDR3 contains 15 residues. Here the CDR3 reads CASVKTGTGNGEQYF. The CDR3, as DNA: TGTGCCAGCGTAAAAACCGGGACAGGGAATGGGGAGCAGTACTTC.

J is TRBJ2-7 and V is TRBV9; a weak D match, TRBD1 (6 bases). The CDR3 has 15 amino acids. V was pared by 0 bases and J by 3 bases, with 13 bases between. Germline loops: CDR1 SGDLS, CDR2 YYNGEE. The CDR3 DNA sequence: TGTGCCAGCAGCGTAGAACAGGGCTCCCTCTACGAGCAGTACTTC. Translated: CASSVEQGSLYEQYF.

The chain joins TRBV11-2 to TRBJ2-3, with TRBD2 matching 7 bases. This CDR3 region has 16 residues. V trimming: 1 base; J trimming: 2 bases; junction bases outside the gene matches: 6. Germline lookup yields CDR1 SGHAT and CDR2 FQNNGV. Here the CDR3 DNA reads TGTGCCAGCAGCTTAGCTAGCGGAGTTACCACAGATACGCAGTATTTT. Translating gives CASSLASGVTTDTQYF.

The CDR3 protein is CASSYVTGMGGELFF. CDR3 DNA: TGCGCCAGCAGCTATGTGACAGGGATGGGCGGGGAGCTGTTTTTT. V gene TRBV5-1 combines with J gene TRBJ2-2; 7 bases are a match to TRBD1. Germline-derived CDR1 and CDR2 are SGHRS and YFSETQ. The CDR3 totals 15 residues. The V gene end was trimmed by 3 bases and the J gene end by 7 bases; junction bases not matched to a gene: 9.

The chain joins TRBV9 to TRBJ2-1; D possibly corresponds to TRBD1 (6 bases). Trimming pared 3 bases from V and 6 bases from J, leaving 13 bases between. Germline V CDR1 and CDR2: SGDLS, YYNGEE. The CDR3 consists of 14 residues. CDR3 amino acids: CASSGPQGGNEQFF. The CDR3 nucleotides are TGTGCCAGCAGCGGACCACAGGGCGGCAATGAGCAGTTCTTC.

This clone came up once. The chain employs TRBV30 and TRBJ2-1, with 11 bases that match TRBD2. This CDR3 has 14 residues. Germline V CDR1 and CDR2: GTSNPN, SVGIG (reference sequence). J gave up 7 bases and V 1 base, and 3 bases lay outside the gene matches. The DNA of the CDR3 is TGTGCCTGGAGTGAGGGACTAGCGGTTAATGAGCAGTTCTTC. This codes for CAWSEGLAVNEQFF. The full variable domain, its missing parts supplied by reference TRBV30 and TRBJ2-1, is SQTIHQWPATLVQPVGSPLSLECTVEGTSNPNLYWYRQAAGRGLQLLFYSVGIGQISSEVPQNLSASRPQDRQFILSSKKLLLSDSGFYLCAWSEGLAVNEQFFGPGTRLTVL.

The chain recombines TRBV5-4 with TRBJ1-6; D not resolved. CDR3 length: 15 amino acids. With 0 bases removed from V and 9 bases from J, the gap between germline ends came to 13 bases. Germline-derived CDR1 and CDR2 are SGHNT and YYREEE (reference sequence). CDR3 DNA: TGTGCCAGCAGCTTGGATTATCACCACGGTTCACCCCTCCACTTT. Its protein product is CASSLDYHHGSPLHF.

V is TRBV6-5 and J is TRBJ2-3, with TRBD2 matching over 7 bases. CDR3 size: 16 residues. V trimming: 2 bases; J trimming: 2 bases; junction bases outside the gene matches: 7. Germline V gene data show CDR1 as MNHEY and CDR2 as SVGAGI. The CDR3 here is CASSYAGGGITDTQYF. The CDR3 nucleotides are TGTGCCAGCAGTTACGCTGGCGGGGGAATCACAGATACGCAGTATTTT.

This rearrangement joins TRBV19 to TRBJ1-4; 9 bases agree with TRBD1. Germline CDR1 is LNHDA and CDR2 is SQIVND (reference sequence). Trimming cost V 3 bases and J 5 bases; bases outside gene matches: 1. This CDR3 comprises 14 residues. CDR3 nucleotides: TGTGCCAGTAGTATTGGACAGGGGAATGAAAAACTGTTTTTT. As protein: CASSIGQGNEKLFF.

A word on this clone: Mismatch with germline at one junction end may stem from a read error. Other DNA sequences in this sample translate to the same CDR3. The chain combines TRBV5-6 with TRBJ2-4; weak D call: TRBD2 (5 bases). The CDR3 length is 14 residues. Germline V gene data show CDR1 as SGHDT and CDR2 as YYEEEE. For the CDR3, the DNA is TGCGCCAGCAGCCTCGGACTAGCCAAAAACATTCAGTACTTC. Translated: CASSLGLAKNIQYF.

This chain connects TRBV6-1 to TRBJ1-1; a possible D gene is TRBD1 (5 bases). Germline V gene data show CDR1 as MNHNS and CDR2 as SASEGT. The CDR3 runs to 15 residues. V lost 1 base and J 5 bases, leaving 14 bases between the germline ends. CDR3 sequence: CASSEVIFRETEAFF. As DNA, the CDR3 is TGTGCCAGCAGTGAAGTCATCTTCAGGGAAACTGAAGCTTTCTTT.

The chain joins TRBV5-8 to TRBJ2-7; 8 positions agree with TRBD1. The CDR3 consists of 15 residues. Germline CDR1 SGHTS, CDR2 YDEGEE. Trimming removed 0 bases from V and 0 bases from J; junction bases left unmatched: 2. This CDR3 is CASSLGDRSSYEQYF. DNA of the CDR3: TGTGCCAGCAGCTTGGGGGACAGGAGCTCCTACGAGCAGTACTTC.

The rearrangement links TRBV5-6 to TRBJ2-7; TRBD2 agrees at 7 bases. V gave up 2 bases and J gave up 3 bases; unmatched junction bases: 11. The CDR3 is 16 amino acids. Germline V lookup: CDR1 SGHDT, CDR2 YYEEEE. This CDR3 is CASSFWGVWGGYEQYF. The CDR3 coding sequence is TGTGCCAGCAGCTTCTGGGGGGTCTGGGGGGGCTACGAGCAGTACTTC. Based on the CDR3 plus reference TRBV5-6 and TRBJ2-7, the full variable domain is DAGVTQSPTHLIKTRGQQVTLRCSPKSGHDTVSWYQQALGQGPQFIFQYYEEEERQRGNFPDRFSGHQFPNYSSELNVNALLLGDSALYLCASSFWGVWGGYEQYFGPGTRLTVT.

The V call is TRBV29-1, the J call TRBJ1-2; TRBD1 matches 7 bases. The CDR3 contains 15 residues. The J segment lost 0 bases and the V segment lost 6 bases, leaving 10 bases of the junction unmatched. Germline V gene data show CDR1 as SQVTM and CDR2 as ANQGSEA. DNA for the CDR3: TGCAGCGTAGCTCGGACAGGTAGTCCTAACTATGGCTACACCTTC. Its protein is CSVARTGSPNYGYTF.

This chain uses TRBV4-3 with TRBJ2-7, with a possible D match to TRBD2 (5 bases). Germline V gene data show CDR1 as LGHNA and CDR2 as YSLEER. Trimming left V 0 bases short and J 0 bases short, with 12 bases between. The CDR3 contains 16 residues. CDR3 sequence reads: CASSQDRLAASYEQYF. The CDR3 DNA follows: TGCGCCAGCAGCCAAGATCGGCTAGCAGCCTCCTACGAGCAGTACTTC.

The sample holds a few counts of this clone. V and J are TRBV7-3 and TRBJ2-1; TRBD2 is a possible D gene (6 bases). Germline CDR1 is SGHTA and CDR2 is FQGTGA. Trimming took 3 bases from V and 2 from J, leaving 11 bases between them. This CDR3 is built from 15 residues. The CDR3 reads CASSFSGLAYNEQFF. CDR3 coding DNA: TGTGCCAGCAGCTTCAGCGGGCTCGCCTACAATGAGCAGTTCTTC.

This clone was seen a single time. This chain joins TRBV6-1 and TRBJ2-1; D might be TRBD1 (5 bases). Germline values: CDR1 MNHNS, CDR2 SASEGT. CDR3 size: 13 residues. Trimming left V 5 bases short and J 8 bases short, with 13 bases between. The CDR3 coding sequence is TGTGCCAGCAGTAGAAACAGGTACTATGAGCAGTTCTTC. Translation gives CASSRNRYYEQFF.

This clone was seen once. The genes are TRBV5-1 and TRBJ2-7; possible D gene TRBD2, 6 bases. The V gene lost 4 bases and the J gene lost 3 bases, with 14 bases spanning the gap. CDR3 size: 14 residues. Germline V CDR1 and CDR2: SGHRS, YFSETQ. The CDR3 region has the DNA TGCGCCAGCAGCCCGGGGCGCGGGGTCTACGAGCAGTACTTC. This codes for CASSPGRGVYEQYF.

The chain carries TRBV30 and TRBJ1-5; D might be TRBD1 (6 bases). V was pared by 0 bases and J by 7 bases, with 10 bases between. Germline CDR1 reads GTSNPN; CDR2 reads SVGIG (reference sequence). This CDR3 is built from 13 residues. The CDR3 reads CAWSVQGQQPQHF. The CDR3 region has the DNA TGTGCCTGGAGTGTTCAGGGGCAACAGCCCCAGCATTTT.

V gene TRBV5-6 combines with J gene TRBJ1-2, with TRBD1 matching 7 bases. Germline-derived CDR1 and CDR2 are SGHDT and YYEEEE. V lost 3 bases to trimming and J lost 3 bases; unmatched junction nucleotides: 5. The CDR3 length is 14 residues. In nucleotides, the CDR3 is TGTGCCAGCAGCTGGAGGGGGCTAGACTATGGCTACACCTTC. The encoded protein is CASSWRGLDYGYTF.

The rearrangement joins TRBV6-5 to TRBJ1-1; 7 bases map to TRBD1. This CDR3 contains 13 residues. Germline values: CDR1 MNHEY, CDR2 SVGAGI. V was pared by 6 bases and J by 6 bases, with 7 bases of the junction left unmatched. CDR3 bases: TGTGCCAGCAGGAGACAGGGACTGGCTGAAGCTTTCTTT. Translating gives CASRRQGLAEAFF.

The CDR3 region has the DNA TGTGCCAGCAGCGTAGCGGCGGGGGGGTATGAGACCCAGTACTTC. Its protein product is CASSVAAGGYETQYF. The V gene is TRBV9, the J gene TRBJ2-5; 9 bases map to TRBD2. The germline CDR1 and CDR2 sequences are SGDLS and YYNGEE. Losses at the gene ends were 0 bases for V and 5 bases for J; bases not matched to a gene: 5. The CDR3 is made up of 15 amino acids.

CDR3 amino acids: CASSGAGAEQYF. DNA of the CDR3: TGTGCCAGCAGTGGGGCGGGGGCCGAGCAGTACTTC. The genes are TRBV6-1 and TRBJ2-7, with a weak D call TRBD2 (7 bases). Germline V lookup: CDR1 MNHNS, CDR2 SASEGT. This CDR3 region has 12 residues. The V end lost 4 bases, the J end lost 6 bases, and 10 bases lay between the germline ends.

This clone was seen a single time. In nucleotides, the CDR3 is TGTGCCTGGAGTGATCTCGATGAGCAGTTCTTC. This encodes CAWSDLDEQFF. This sequence joins TRBV30 and TRBJ2-1; D not resolved. With 1 base removed from V and 8 bases from J, the gap between germline ends came to 6 bases. Per the germline V gene, CDR1 is GTSNPN and CDR2 is SVGIG (reference sequence). There are 11 residues in the CDR3.

This clone was counted once. The chain is built from TRBV9 and TRBJ2-7; TRBD2 matches 12 bases. In germline, CDR1 is SGDLS, CDR2 YYNGEE. This CDR3 is 15 amino acids long. Trimming removed 3 bases from V and 7 bases from J; junction bases left unmatched: 8. CDR3 nucleotides: TGTGCCAGCAGCGGCCCCCTAGCGGGAGGGCGAGAGCAGTACTTC. Its protein is CASSGPLAGGREQYF.

The J gene is TRBJ2-3, the V gene TRBV9; 7 bases are shared with TRBD2. The CDR3 spans 15 residues. Germline V gives CDR1 SGDLS, CDR2 YYNGEE. Losses at the gene ends were 3 bases for V and 1 base for J; bases not matched to a gene: 5. CDR3 sequence: CASSGPSGRTDTQYF. CDR3 in DNA: TGTGCCAGCAGCGGCCCTAGCGGCCGCACAGATACGCAGTATTTT.

The chain uses TRBV19 and TRBJ1-6; D uncertain. The CDR3 sequence is 14 residues long. Trimming left V 7 bases short and J 7 bases short, with 14 bases between. The germline gives CDR1 LNHDA, CDR2 SQIVND (reference sequence). The CDR3 is CASTLGGINSPLHF. For the CDR3, the DNA is TGTGCCAGTACCCTAGGAGGGATCAATTCACCCCTCCACTTT.